The sequence of this T cell receptor beta chain was determined in a study of post-analysis software for immune sequencing data. Study-wide background: Relapsing-remitting, secondary progressive and progressive-relapsing forms of multiple sclerosis all featured among disease courses. General study results and limits: There were five or six TRBV segments more frequent in patients than controls, and TRBV5-6, TRBV5-1 and TRBV20-1 were among them. Compared against controls, patients with multiple sclerosis displayed significantly lower normalized Chao1 diversity. Samples from a shared batch, those prepared together, strongly co-clustered by F measure.

Germline CDR1 reads SGHTA; CDR2 reads FQGTGA. V gave up 6 bases and J gave up 5 bases, with 16 bases separating them. This CDR3 contains 14 residues. For this clonotype: The target antigen is unknown.

cDNA libraries of TCR beta carried unique molecular identifiers. There were about 0.85 to 11 million T cells, and around 460,000 cDNA molecules came from them. TCRdb passed the PCR reads through MiXCR, listing each CDR3 protein once. The table records about 190,000 distinct CDR3 sequences, over 25% of them present only once. Sequenced: blood. This chain uses TRBV7-3 with TRBJ1-1, with a tentative D call TRBD1 (6 bases). The sequence came from a girl under 18 with multiple sclerosis. The CDR3 bases are TGTGCCAGCAGGTCAGGGGCGGCCAAGACTGAAGCTTTCTTT. Amino acids: CASRSGAAKTEAFF.